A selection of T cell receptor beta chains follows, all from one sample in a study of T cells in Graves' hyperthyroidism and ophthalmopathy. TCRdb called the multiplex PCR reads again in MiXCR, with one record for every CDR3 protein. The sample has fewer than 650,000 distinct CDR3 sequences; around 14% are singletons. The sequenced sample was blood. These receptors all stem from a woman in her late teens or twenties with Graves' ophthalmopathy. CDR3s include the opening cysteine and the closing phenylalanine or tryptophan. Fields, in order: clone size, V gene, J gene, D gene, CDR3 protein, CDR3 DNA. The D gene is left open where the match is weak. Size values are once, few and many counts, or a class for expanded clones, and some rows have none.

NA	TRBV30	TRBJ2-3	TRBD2	CAWNLAGADTQYF	TGTGCCTGGAACCTAGCGGGAGCAGATACGCAGTATTTT
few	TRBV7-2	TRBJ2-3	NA	CASSQEEGTQYF	TGTGCCAGCAGCCAAGAAGAGGGTACGCAGTATTTT
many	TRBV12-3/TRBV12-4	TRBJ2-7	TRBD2	CASRQTLAGGGYEQYF	TGTGCCAGCAGGCAGACTCTAGCGGGAGGGGGCTACGAGCAGTACTTC
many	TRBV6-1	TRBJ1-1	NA	CASISTGLNTEAFF	TGTGCCAGCATTTCGACAGGCTTGAACACTGAAGCTTTCTTT
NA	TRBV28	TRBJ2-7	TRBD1	CASSHDRGPYEQYF	TGTGCCAGCAGTCACGACAGGGGTCCCTACGAGCAGTACTTC
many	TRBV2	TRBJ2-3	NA	CASSWTATTDTQYF	TGTGCCAGCAGTTGGACGGCAACCACAGATACGCAGTATTTT
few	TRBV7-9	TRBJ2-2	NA	CASRTGEAGELFF	TGTGCCAGTCGGACGGGCGAGGCCGGGGAGCTGTTTTTT
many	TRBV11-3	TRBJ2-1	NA	CASSYPQGYNEQFF	TGTGCCAGCAGCTACCCCCAGGGCTACAATGAGCAGTTCTTC
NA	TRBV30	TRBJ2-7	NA	CAWSTGNEQYF	TGTGCCTGGAGCACAGGGAACGAGCAGTACTTC
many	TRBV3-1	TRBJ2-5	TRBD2	CASSQPGGDETQYF	TGTGCCAGCAGCCAACCGGGAGGCGATGAGACCCAGTACTTC
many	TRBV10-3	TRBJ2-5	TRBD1	CAISESGQGRETQYF	TGTGCCATCAGTGAGTCTGGACAGGGTAGAGAGACCCAGTACTTC
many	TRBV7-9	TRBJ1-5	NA	CASSRSGDQPQHF	TGTGCCAGCAGCCGTAGTGGGGATCAGCCCCAGCATTTT
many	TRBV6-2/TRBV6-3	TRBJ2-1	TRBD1	CASTADRANEQFF	TGTGCCAGCACCGCGGACAGGGCCAATGAGCAGTTCTTC
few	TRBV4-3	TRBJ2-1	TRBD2	CASSQERLAGGKEQFF	TGCGCCAGCAGCCAAGAAAGGCTAGCGGGAGGGAAAGAGCAGTTCTTC
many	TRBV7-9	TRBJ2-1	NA	CASSYDPPNEQFF	TGTGCCAGCAGCTACGATCCGCCGAACGAGCAGTTCTTC
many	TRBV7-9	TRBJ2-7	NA	CASSSSVGGSYEQYF	TGTGCCAGCAGCTCCTCAGTCGGGGGATCCTACGAGCAGTACTTC
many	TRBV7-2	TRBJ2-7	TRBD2	CASSLDGIRGLAGEPYEQYF	TGTGCCAGCAGCTTAGACGGTATTAGGGGACTAGCGGGAGAACCCTACGAGCAGTACTTC
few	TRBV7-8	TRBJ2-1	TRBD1	CASSLNTGEYNEQFF	TGTGCCAGCAGCTTGAATACAGGGGAATACAATGAGCAGTTCTTC
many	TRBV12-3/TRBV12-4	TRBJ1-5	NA	CASSQKGQPQHF	TGTGCCAGCAGCCAAAAGGGTCAGCCCCAGCATTTT
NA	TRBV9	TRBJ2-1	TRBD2	CASSETSGSFEQFF	TGTGCCAGCAGCGAGACTAGCGGGAGTTTTGAGCAGTTCTTC
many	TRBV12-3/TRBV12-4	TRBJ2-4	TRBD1	CASSPRQGKAKNIQYF	TGTGCCAGCAGTCCCAGACAGGGGAAAGCCAAAAACATTCAGTACTTC
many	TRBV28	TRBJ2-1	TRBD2	CASSYAQTSGRNEQFF	TGTGCCAGCAGTTACGCCCAGACTAGCGGGAGAAATGAGCAGTTCTTC
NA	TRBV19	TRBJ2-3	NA	CASSIRDSSRDTQYF	TGTGCCAGTAGTATCCGGGACTCCTCGCGGGATACGCAGTATTTT
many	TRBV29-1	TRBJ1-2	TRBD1	CSVGGQGPNYGYTF	TGCAGCGTTGGGGGACAGGGGCCCAACTATGGCTACACCTTC
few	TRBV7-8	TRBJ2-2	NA	CASKGPNTGELFF	TGTGCCAGCAAGGGTCCGAACACCGGGGAGCTGTTTTTT
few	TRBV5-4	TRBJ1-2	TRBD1	CASSPGQGGIANYGYTF	TGTGCCAGCAGCCCCGGACAGGGCGGGATAGCTAACTATGGCTACACCTTC
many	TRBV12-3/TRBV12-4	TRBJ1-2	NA	CASSLTGVGYTF	TGTGCCAGCAGTTTGACCGGGGTAGGCTACACCTTC
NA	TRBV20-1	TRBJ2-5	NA	CSARDRGTQETQYF	TGCAGTGCTAGAGATCGGGGAACCCAAGAGACCCAGTACTTC
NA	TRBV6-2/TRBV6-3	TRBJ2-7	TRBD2	CASSARPGLAGESTYEQYF	TGTGCCAGCAGCGCCCGACCGGGACTAGCGGGAGAGTCCACCTACGAGCAGTACTTC
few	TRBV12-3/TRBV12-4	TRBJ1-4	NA	CASSRQLATNEKLFF	TGTGCCAGCAGCAGACAGCTTGCAACTAATGAAAAACTGTTTTTT
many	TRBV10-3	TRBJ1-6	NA	CAIRTDPPSNNSPLHF	TGTGCCATCAGGACAGACCCCCCGTCGAATAATTCACCCCTCCACTTT
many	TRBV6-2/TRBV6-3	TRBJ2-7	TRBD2	CASSYSSSGTTADEQYF	TGTGCCAGCAGTTACTCTAGTTCCGGGACTACCGCGGACGAGCAGTACTTC
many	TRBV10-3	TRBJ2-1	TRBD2	CAISESMQTSGSPYEQFF	TGTGCCATCAGTGAGTCAATGCAAACTAGCGGGAGCCCCTATGAGCAGTTCTTC
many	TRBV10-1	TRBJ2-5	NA	CASSESLVIRFQETQYF	TGCGCCAGCAGTGAGTCCTTAGTAATCAGATTCCAAGAGACCCAGTACTTC
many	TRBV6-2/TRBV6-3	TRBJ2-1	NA	CASSPWLYNEQFF	TGTGCCAGCAGCCCCTGGCTATACAATGAGCAGTTCTTC
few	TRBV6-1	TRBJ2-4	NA	CASRPTGGGAKNIQYF	TGTGCCAGCAGGCCTACCGGAGGGGGTGCCAAAAACATTCAGTACTTC
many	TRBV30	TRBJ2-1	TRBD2	CAWTSGYEQFF	TGTGCCTGGACTAGCGGGTATGAGCAGTTCTTC
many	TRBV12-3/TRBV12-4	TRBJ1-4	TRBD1	CASSGTGGVEKLFF	TGTGCCAGCAGCGGGACAGGGGGAGTTGAAAAACTGTTTTTT
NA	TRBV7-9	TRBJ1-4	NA	CASSLGEEKLFF	TGTGCCAGCAGCTTAGGGGAAGAAAAACTGTTTTTT
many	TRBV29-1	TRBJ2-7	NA	CSLRSPPYEQYF	TGCAGCCTTAGGAGCCCTCCCTACGAGCAGTACTTC
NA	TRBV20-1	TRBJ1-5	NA	CSAREQGSNQPQHF	TGCAGTGCTAGAGAACAGGGTTCAAATCAGCCCCAGCATTTT
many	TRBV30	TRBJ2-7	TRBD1	CAWSAGTGTSYEQYF	TGTGCCTGGAGCGCTGGGACAGGGACGTCCTACGAGCAGTACTTC
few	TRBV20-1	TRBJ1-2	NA	CSARSQTGDNYGYTF	TGCAGTGCTAGGTCCCAGACAGGAGATAACTATGGCTACACCTTC
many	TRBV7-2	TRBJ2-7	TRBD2	CASSAGTSVLIHEQYF	TGTGCCAGCAGCGCTGGGACTAGCGTTTTAATCCACGAGCAGTACTTC
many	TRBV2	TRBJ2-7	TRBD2	CASSAGGASGSVYEQYF	TGTGCCAGCAGTGCCGGAGGAGCTAGCGGGAGCGTCTACGAGCAGTACTTC
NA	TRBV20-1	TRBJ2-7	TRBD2	CSARGGLAGVRNYEQYF	TGCAGTGCTAGGGGGGGACTAGCGGGAGTACGAAACTACGAGCAGTACTTC
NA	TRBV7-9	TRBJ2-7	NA	CASSWGQGTEQYF	TGTGCCAGCAGCTGGGGGCAGGGGACAGAGCAGTACTTC
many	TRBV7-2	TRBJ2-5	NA	CASSLTWDQETQYF	TGTGCCAGCAGCCTCACATGGGACCAAGAGACCCAGTACTTC
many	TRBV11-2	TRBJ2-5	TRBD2	CASSAHWRESETQYF	TGTGCCAGCAGCGCACACTGGCGGGAGTCTGAGACCCAGTACTTC
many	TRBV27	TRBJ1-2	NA	CASSPTTGLTLYTF	TGTGCCAGCAGTCCGACCACAGGGCTCACCCTCTACACCTTC
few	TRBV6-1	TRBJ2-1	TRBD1	CASSVGQSSYNEQFF	TGTGCCAGCAGTGTGGGACAGAGCTCCTACAATGAGCAGTTCTTC
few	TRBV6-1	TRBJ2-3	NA	CASSYDYRSTDTQYF	TGTGCCAGCAGTTATGACTACCGAAGCACAGATACGCAGTATTTT
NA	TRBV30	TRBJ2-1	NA	CAWSVLLGGGRFNEQFF	TGTGCCTGGAGTGTACTCCTAGGGGGAGGGCGCTTCAATGAGCAGTTCTTC
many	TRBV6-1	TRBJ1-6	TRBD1	CASRTGTGERGPLHF	TGTGCCAGCAGAACCGGGACAGGGGAAAGGGGGCCCCTCCACTTT